This T cell receptor (beta chain) was captured in a study of regulatory T cells in long-lasting Graves disease. Time point in this sample: newly diagnosed GD, antithyroid drugs for less than 3 months. Researchers made the TCR library from RNA that was extracted from PBMCs. This clonotype was counted many times. Sequence at one end of the junction differs from germline and may be a read error. Construction of the TCR beta libraries employed iRepertoire HTBI primers in conjunction with Arm-PCR of CDR3 regions. Each CDR3 protein is one row after TCRdb ran MiXCR on the multiplex PCR reads. The sample has 550,000 to 650,000 distinct CDR3 sequences, roughly 15% seen once; the top ten hold about 12%. The CDR3 runs 15 residues. These data are also associated with another study on T cells in Graves' hyperthyroidism and ophthalmopathy. From that report: No progression to ophthalmopathy during 18 months of follow-up defined stable disease.

The source of this sequence is a man aged 18 to 29 with Graves disease. The source was peripheral blood mononuclear cells (PBMCs), collected at new diagnosis, from a patient treated with antithyroid drugs. The chain has TRBV12-3 or TRBV12-4 and TRBJ2-3; 8 bases match TRBD1. The CDR3 here is CASSLGDRRVDTQYF. The CDR3 nucleotides read TGTGCCAGCAGCTTAGGGGACAGGAGAGTAGATACGCAGTATTTT.